Shown below are 14 T cell receptor beta chains from a single sample sequenced in a study of OX40 agonist ivuxolimab in advanced cancers. Libraries came from the immunoSEQ multiplex PCR assay. TCRdb carries this immuneACCESS record with in-frame sequences only. Its versions omit some clonotypes, under half of them owing to an unresolved V gene in the studies checked, with the rest unexplained. The sample records approximately 100,000 clones, roughly 88% of which are singletons. Of the sample, roughly 1.6% falls within the top ten clones. Source: CD4+ or CD8+ T cells sorted from blood, taken in a trial of the OX40 agonist ivuxolimab. The receptors come from an adult with an advanced solid tumor such as melanoma, head and neck, liver or kidney cancer.

V is TRBV7-9 and J is TRBJ1-2; maybe TRBD1 (6 bases). CDR1 and CDR2 (germline): SEHNR, FQNEAQ (reference sequence). The CDR3 is 18 amino acids. Trimming took off 3 bases at V and 0 bases at J, with 20 bases between the two ends. The CDR3 spells CASSFFWTANPPNYGYTF. DNA for the CDR3: TGTGCCAGCAGCTTTTTTTGGACAGCAAATCCGCCTAACTATGGCTACACCTTC.

The rearrangement uses TRBV19 and TRBJ1-2; D gene ambiguous. The CDR3 is 14 residues long. Germline-derived CDR1 and CDR2 are LNHDA and SQIVND (reference sequence). The V and J ends lost 3 bases and 2 bases respectively, with 10 bases between them. The CDR3 region is CASSMNRLNYGYTF. The CDR3 region has the DNA TGTGCCAGTAGTATGAACCGGCTAAACTATGGCTACACCTTC.

This clone was observed a few times. The genes are TRBV30 and TRBJ1-1; no clear D. Germline-derived CDR1 and CDR2 are GTSNPN and SVGIG (reference sequence). The CDR3 sequence is 13 residues long. V lost 0 bases to trimming and J lost 1 base, with 6 bases between them. The chain's CDR3 is CAWSVRGNTEAFF. CDR3 DNA sequence: TGTGCCTGGAGTGTAAGAGGGAACACTGAAGCTTTCTTT.

As regards this clone: Relative to the germline gene, one junction end is altered; a read error may explain this. The chain employs TRBV7-7 and TRBJ1-5; 10 positions agree with TRBD1. The CDR3 is 19 amino acids. Germline V lookup: CDR1 SSHAT, CDR2 FNYEAQ (reference sequence). The CDR3 DNA reads TGTGCTAGCAGCGTTCTGGGACAGGGGTTTCTCGGAGGCAATCAGCCCCAGCATTTT. Amino acids: CASSVLGQGFLGGNQPQHF.

The rearrangement links TRBV18 to TRBJ1-3; D remains ambiguous. V gave up 2 bases and J gave up 4 bases, with 12 bases separating them. Germline V gene lookup returns CDR1 KGHSH and CDR2 LQKENI. The CDR3 is made up of 15 amino acids. The CDR3: CASSPAGREGNTIYF. The DNA of the CDR3 is TGTGCCAGCTCACCAGCAGGAAGGGAAGGAAACACCATATATTTT.

The chain combines TRBV6-5 with TRBJ1-1; 7 bases match TRBD1. This CDR3 region has 13 residues. The ends lost 10 bases at V and 4 bases at J; junction bases unmatched: 9. The germline V gene has CDR1 MNHEY and CDR2 SVGAGI. CDR3 DNA sequence: TGTGCCACCAGGGAAGGGGGCGCCACTGAAGCTTTCTTT. It yields the protein CATREGGATEAFF.

The V gene is TRBV19, the J gene TRBJ1-4; no reliable D call. The CDR3 spans 14 residues. V lost 4 bases, J lost 5 bases, and 11 bases lay in between. Germline V gene lookup returns CDR1 LNHDA and CDR2 SQIVND (reference sequence). The DNA for the CDR3 is TGTGCCAGTAGTAATGGGCCGACAAATGAAAAACTGTTTTTT. As protein: CASSNGPTNEKLFF.

J is TRBJ2-5 and V is TRBV19; 8 bases are shared with TRBD2. The V gene end was trimmed by 1 base and the J gene end by 0 bases; junction bases not matched to a gene: 4. The CDR3 is 16 residues long. Germline V gene sequence: CDR1 LNHDA, CDR2 SQIVND (reference sequence). CDR3 loop: CASSIATSGNQETQYF. As DNA, the CDR3 is TGTGCCAGTAGTATAGCTACTAGCGGAAACCAAGAGACCCAGTACTTC.

The chain is built from TRBV6-6 and TRBJ2-3; D not resolved. Trimming cost V 0 bases and J 7 bases, with 14 bases left between them. This CDR3 comprises 15 residues. Looked up from germline, CDR1 is MNHNY and CDR2 is SVGAGI (reference sequence). DNA of the CDR3: TGTGCCAGCAGTTACTCCCCCGCGGATATGAATACGCAGTATTTT. It codes for CASSYSPADMNTQYF.

DNA for the CDR3: TGTGCCAGCAGCTTTAGACAGGGGGCTGGTCAGCCCCAGCATTTT. Residues: CASSFRQGAGQPQHF. The gene calls are TRBV5-5 and TRBJ1-5; 10 bases match TRBD1. The germline gives CDR1 SGHKS, CDR2 YYEKEE (reference sequence). This CDR3 contains 15 residues. J lost 6 bases, V lost 2 bases, and 5 bases had no gene match.

The chain employs TRBV5-1 and TRBJ2-4; 7 bases are shared with TRBD1. The CDR3 extends over 16 amino acids. V lost 5 bases to trimming and J lost 0 bases; unmatched junction nucleotides: 8. Germline V gene sequence: CDR1 SGHRS, CDR2 YFSETQ. Here the CDR3 DNA reads TGCGCCAGCAGATTAGGGACAGATCTAGCCAAAAACATTCAGTACTTC. Translated: CASRLGTDLAKNIQYF.

In its sample, this clone was seen once. The rearrangement uses TRBV7-9 and TRBJ1-1, with a tentative D call TRBD1 (5 bases). The germline V gene has CDR1 SEHNR and CDR2 FQNEAQ (reference sequence). The CDR3 is made up of 15 amino acids. V was pared by 2 bases and J by 5 bases, with 15 bases between. CDR3 DNA sequence: TGTGCCAGCAGCTTAATGGATTCGGGGCGTACTGAAGCTTTCTTT. Translating gives CASSLMDSGRTEAFF.

The gene calls are TRBV5-4 and TRBJ1-2, with 9 bases lining up with TRBD1. The J segment lost 7 bases and the V segment lost 4 bases, leaving 2 bases of the junction unmatched. CDR3 length: 12 amino acids. Germline CDR1 SGHNT, CDR2 YYREEE (reference sequence). The CDR3 loop reads CASSPDRGGYTF. Here the CDR3 DNA reads TGTGCCAGCAGCCCGGACAGGGGTGGCTACACCTTC.

This chain uses TRBV28 with TRBJ2-7; tentatively, D is TRBD2 (5 bases). The V end lost 7 bases, the J end lost 2 bases, and 18 bases lay between the germline ends. The germline V gene encodes CDR1 MDHEN and CDR2 SYDVKM. This CDR3 is built from 15 residues. CDR3 in amino acids: CASNRGRVLTYEQYF. CDR3 nucleotides: TGTGCCAGCAATCGTGGGCGGGTCCTGACCTACGAGCAGTACTTC. Based on the CDR3 plus reference TRBV28 and TRBJ2-7, the full variable domain is DVKVTQSSRYLVKRTGEKVFLECVQDMDHENMFWYRQDPGLGLRLIYFSYDVKMKEKGDIPEGYSVSREKKERFSLILESASTNQTSMYLCASNRGRVLTYEQYFGPGTRLTVT.